This entry features one TCR beta chain sequence. Naive CD8 cells lacked CD45RO and underwent positive selection for CCR7, leaving out terminally differentiated effector memory CD45RA+ cells. The germline gives CDR1 MNHNS, CDR2 SASEGT. The CDR3 spans 15 residues. The V gene lost 2 bases and the J gene lost 3 bases, with 14 bases spanning the gap. The data originate from a study of shared clonotypes between healthy human individuals. TCRdb's table, derived via immunoSEQ multiplex PCR, lists solely in-frame clones and lacks some. The data contain some 630,000 clones, 95% to 97% of them singletons. The V and J genes are TRBV6-1 and TRBJ2-7; D is perhaps TRBD2 (6 bases). Sequenced sample: naive CD8+ T cells sorted from blood. The origin of this receptor is a woman in her twenties or thirties in good health. CDR3 DNA sequence: TGTGCCAGCAGTGAACAGGGACGGAGGGTCTACGAGCAGTACTTC. This gives the protein CASSEQGRRVYEQYF.